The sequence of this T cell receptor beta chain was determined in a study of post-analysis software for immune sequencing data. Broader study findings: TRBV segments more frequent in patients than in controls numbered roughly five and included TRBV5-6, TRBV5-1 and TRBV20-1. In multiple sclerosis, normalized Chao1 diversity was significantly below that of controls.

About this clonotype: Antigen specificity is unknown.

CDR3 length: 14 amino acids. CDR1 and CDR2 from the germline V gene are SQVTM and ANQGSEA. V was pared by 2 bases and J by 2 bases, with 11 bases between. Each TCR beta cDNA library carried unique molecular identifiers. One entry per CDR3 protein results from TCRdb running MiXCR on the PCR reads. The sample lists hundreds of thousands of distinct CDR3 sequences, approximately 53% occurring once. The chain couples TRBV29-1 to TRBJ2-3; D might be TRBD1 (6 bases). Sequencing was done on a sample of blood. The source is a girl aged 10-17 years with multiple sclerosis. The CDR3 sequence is CSVECRGNTDTQYF. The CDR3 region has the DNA TGCAGCGTTGAATGCAGGGGTAACACAGATACGCAGTATTTT.